This TCR beta chain was sequenced in a study of blood T cells in healthy people across ages. A second PCR of about 6 to 11 cycles used a sample-barcoded 5' primer and a J-beta primer mix. Every cDNA was tagged by a template-switch adaptor with 12 random nucleotides. Via MiXCR, TCRdb re-called the 5' RACE reads, giving one row per CDR3 protein. The sample holds approximately 1.5 million distinct CDR3 sequences, about 31% seen once. Notes on this clonotype: Its antigen is as yet unknown.

Whole-study results and caveats: Measured against age, TCR beta diversity per million T cells decreased in a roughly linear manner.

The CDR3 has 17 residues. With 1 base clipped from V and 3 bases from J, the junction kept 13 bases outside the gene matches. Germline loops: CDR1 DFQATT, CDR2 SNEGSKA (reference sequence). The chain recombines TRBV20-1 with TRBJ2-5; 8 nucleotides match TRBD2. The clonotype originates from a woman in her twenties or thirties in good health. Sequencing was done on a sample of blood. The CDR3 protein is CSARGAGGREVEETQYF. The CDR3, as DNA: TGCAGTGCTAGAGGGGCCGGGGGGCGGGAGGTGGAAGAGACCCAGTACTTC.